Listed here is a single T cell receptor beta chain. The junction had 8 bases not matched to a gene; V was cut back by 4 bases and J by 4 bases. The germline V gene encodes CDR1 SEHNR and CDR2 FQNEAQ (reference sequence). The CDR3 sequence is 16 residues long. These data come from a study of Ad26.COV2.S vaccination and SARS-CoV-2 variants. This table comes from immunoSEQ multiplex PCR, and its TCRdb copy is limited to in-frame clones, with some not included. The data contain roughly 330,000 clones, almost 90% of them seen just once; the ten biggest clones take up 4.5% to 7%. Treatment reported: around 19 received Ad26.COV2.S at low or high dose, single or two shots; about 5 received placebo; per-sample allocation not given. All samples were drawn on day 63, counting from the first vaccine or placebo injection. This vaccine is an Ad26 vector that expresses the Wuhan-strain SARS-CoV-2 spike.

The material sequenced was peripheral blood, taken in a trial of Ad26.COV2.S vaccine versus placebo. The sequence was collected from a person aged 18 to 65 who received the Ad26.COV2.S COVID-19 vaccine or a placebo. The chain links TRBV7-9 to TRBJ2-1, with 9 bases fitting TRBD1. CDR3 in amino acids: CASSSRPGTGYNEQFF. The CDR3 DNA follows: TGTGCCAGCAGCTCCCGACCCGGGACAGGGTACAATGAGCAGTTCTTC.